This T cell receptor (beta chain) comes out of a study of T-cell reconstitution after alpha-beta-depleted transplantation in children. Overall study findings and caveats: Several hundred rapidly expanded clones from non-depleted graft cells reportedly supplied alpha-beta T cells about two months post-transplant. There were some patients whose high TCRbeta diversity at day 60 came from surviving recipient T cells and thymic progenitors. T-cell numbers and diversity one year post-transplant derived largely from freshly generated T cells.

This clonotype was counted many times. Its antigen is undetermined. Preparation of the TCRbeta library used unique molecular identifiers. TCRdb reprocessed the PCR reads via MiXCR and lists one record per CDR3 protein. The sample yields approximately 150,000 distinct CDR3 sequences, 8.8% seen once. CDR1 is SGHTA and CDR2 is FQGNSA in the germline V gene. The germline V and J ends were trimmed by 5 bases and 6 bases, with 10 bases remaining between them. The CDR3 covers 12 residues. The rearrangement uses TRBV7-2 and TRBJ2-5; unclear D gene. The TCR originated in a female patient between 2 and 15 years old who had a stem cell transplant for congenital amegakaryocytic thrombocytopenia, so the T cells may come from the graft donor. The input for sequencing was PBMCs, mostly from graft donor cells, taken 180 days after TCRalphabeta/CD19-depleted stem cell transplant. The CDR3 DNA is TGTGCCAGCAGCCGTAGTGGACAGACCCAGTACTTC. It translates to CASSRSGQTQYF.